A selection of T cell receptor beta chains follows, all from one sample in a study of Ad26.COV2.S vaccination and SARS-CoV-2 variants. TCRdb keeps only in-frame clones here, not all; method: immunoSEQ multiplex PCR. This table holds 400,000 to 450,000 clones, roughly 90% found once. The sequenced sample was peripheral blood, obtained in a trial of Ad26.COV2.S vaccine versus placebo. The receptors originated from a person aged 18 to 59 who received the Ad26.COV2.S COVID-19 vaccine or a placebo. The CDR3 runs from the conserved cysteine through the conserved F or W. A D gene is named only where the DNA matches it firmly. Only part of the rows carry a size: once, few, many, or a class if the clone is expanded.

>NA|TRBJ2-7|TRBV4-2|NA
CASSPRGSYEQYF
TGTGCCAGCAGCCCTCGGGGGAGCTACGAGCAGTACTTC
>NA|TRBJ2-7|TRBV5-5|TRBD2
CASSPGGKGLAGMSYEQYF
TGTGCCAGCAGCCCGGGAGGGAAGGGACTAGCGGGAATGTCCTACGAGCAGTACTTC
>few|TRBJ1-1|TRBV7-9|NA
CASSFRYTEAFF
TGTGCCAGCAGCTTCCGGTACACTGAAGCTTTCTTT
>NA|TRBJ2-3|TRBV2|TRBD1
CASSENLPGTGFSIRNTDTQYF
TGTGCCAGCAGTGAAAATTTACCCGGGACAGGGTTTAGTATACGAAACACAGATACGCAGTATTTT
>NA|TRBJ1-1|TRBV30|NA
CAWRGTNTEAFF
TGTGCCTGGAGAGGGACGAACACTGAAGCTTTCTTT
>once|TRBJ2-2|TRBV10-3|TRBD1
CATSPGQGNTGELFF
TGTGCCACTTCCCCGGGACAGGGGAACACCGGGGAGCTGTTTTTT
>NA|TRBJ2-2|TRBV30|NA
CAWSWTDNTGELFF
TGTGCCTGGAGTTGGACAGATAACACCGGGGAGCTGTTTTTT
>few|TRBJ2-7|TRBV7-2|TRBD2
CASSLALTRAGGGEQYF
TGTGCCAGCAGCTTAGCCCTGACTAGAGCGGGAGGAGGAGAGCAGTACTTC
>NA|TRBJ1-3|TRBV19|NA
CASSIARIRTAGNTIYF
TGTGCCAGTAGTATCGCCCGAATACGAACGGCGGGAAACACCATATATTTT
>NA|TRBJ1-5|TRBV12-3/TRBV12-4|NA
CASSFSNQPQHF
TGTGCCAGCAGTTTTAGTAATCAGCCCCAGCATTTT
>NA|TRBJ1-2|TRBV2|NA
CASSEIRGGRYGYTF
TGTGCCAGCAGTGAAATTCGGGGGGGCAGGTATGGCTACACCTTC
>NA|TRBJ2-6|TRBV7-2|TRBD1
CASTPTGGSGANVLTF
TGTGCCAGCACCCCGACAGGGGGCTCTGGGGCCAACGTCCTGACTTTC
>NA|TRBJ2-1|TRBV27|TRBD2
CASSQTSGRGNEQFF
TGTGCCAGCAGTCAGACTAGCGGGAGGGGAAATGAGCAGTTCTTC
>NA|TRBJ1-1|TRBV11-2|NA
CASSLRVGNTEAFF
TGTGCCAGCAGCTTAAGGGTGGGAAACACTGAAGCTTTCTTT
>NA|TRBJ1-5|TRBV5-5|NA
CASSLLESNQPQHF
TGTGCCAGCAGCTTGCTGGAGAGCAATCAGCCCCAGCATTTT
>NA|TRBJ2-3|TRBV2|NA
CASSETDTQYF
TGTGCCAGCAGTGAAACAGATACGCAGTATTTT
>NA|TRBJ1-5|TRBV5-1|NA
CASSLEPNQPQHF
TGCGCCAGCAGCTTGGAACCGAATCAGCCCCAGCATTTT
>NA|TRBJ1-4|TRBV7-2|NA
CASSPDPRNEKLFF
TGTGCCAGCAGCCCGGACCCTCGGAATGAAAAACTGTTTTTT
>NA|TRBJ2-3|TRBV18|NA
CASSPRPGTDTQYF
TGTGCCAGCTCACCACGACCGGGCACAGATACGCAGTATTTT
>few|TRBJ2-5|TRBV7-3|NA
CASSLSLGNGETQYF
TGTGCCAGCAGCTTATCTTTAGGAAATGGAGAGACCCAGTACTTC
>NA|TRBJ1-5|TRBV7-8|NA
CASSSGRHQPQHF
TGTGCCAGCAGCTCCGGAAGGCATCAGCCCCAGCATTTT
>NA|TRBJ2-7|TRBV9|TRBD1
CASSPQGDEQYF
TGTGCCAGCAGCCCCCAGGGGGACGAGCAGTACTTC
>NA|TRBJ2-5|TRBV28|NA
CASSSPARGPETQYF
TGTGCCAGCAGTTCCCCCGCGCGGGGGCCAGAGACCCAGTACTTC
>NA|TRBJ1-2|TRBV5-4|NA
CASSLMPTGSNYGYTF
TGTGCCAGCAGCCTAATGCCGACAGGTTCTAACTATGGCTACACCTTC
>NA|TRBJ2-7|TRBV15|TRBD2
CATSRGGDYYEQYF
TGTGCCACCAGCAGAGGTGGGGACTACTACGAGCAGTACTTC
>NA|TRBJ2-6|TRBV25-1|TRBD2
CASSEGRAGANVLTF
TGTGCCAGCAGTGAAGGGAGGGCTGGGGCCAACGTCCTGACTTTC
>NA|TRBJ2-7|TRBV28|TRBD1
CASSSHRGDEQYF
TGTGCCAGCAGTTCGCACAGGGGGGACGAGCAGTACTTC
>NA|TRBJ2-7|TRBV11-2|TRBD1
CASSLGGQGEFSYEQYF
TGTGCCAGCAGCTTAGGGGGACAGGGGGAATTTTCCTACGAGCAGTACTTC
>NA|TRBJ2-3|TRBV12-1|NA
CASSTRCLAVPNTDTQYF
TGTGCCAGCAGCACCCGGTGTCTAGCGGTCCCTAACACAGATACGCAGTATTTT
>once|TRBJ2-7|TRBV4-3|NA
CASSRVKGSGEQYF
TGCGCCAGCAGCCGAGTCAAGGGCTCAGGCGAGCAGTACTTC
>NA|TRBJ1-3|TRBV11-2|NA
CASSLGTNSGNTIYF
TGTGCCAGCAGCTTAGGAACAAACTCTGGAAACACCATATATTTT
>NA|TRBJ1-2|TRBV19|NA
CASQRTDYYGYTF
TGTGCCAGCCAGCGGACAGATTACTATGGCTACACCTTC
>NA|TRBJ2-7|TRBV7-2|TRBD2
CASSLPGTSVTYEQYF
TGTGCCAGCAGCTTACCCGGGACTAGCGTTACCTACGAGCAGTACTTC
>NA|TRBJ1-2|TRBV19|NA
CASSIVARQSRKGYTF
TGTGCCAGTAGTATAGTAGCCAGGCAATCTCGAAAGGGCTACACCTTC
>few|TRBJ2-7|TRBV9|NA
CASSVEQNRALNEQYF
TGTGCCAGCAGCGTAGAACAGAACAGGGCTCTTAACGAGCAGTACTTC
>NA|TRBJ2-6|TRBV2|TRBD1
CASLRQGAGGANVLTF
TGTGCCAGCCTCAGACAGGGGGCGGGTGGGGCCAACGTCCTGACTTTC
>NA|TRBJ2-1|TRBV4-1|TRBD2
CASSVKGLAGGAQLNEQFF
TGCGCCAGCAGCGTTAAGGGCCTAGCGGGAGGGGCACAGTTGAATGAGCAGTTCTTC
>NA|TRBJ1-2|TRBV4-3|TRBD1
CASSHAGGGGSGYTF
TGCGCCAGCAGCCACGCAGGGGGCGGGGGATCTGGCTACACCTTC
>NA|TRBJ2-2|TRBV7-2|NA
CASSFEGRNTGELFF
TGTGCCAGCAGCTTCGAGGGGAGGAACACCGGGGAGCTGTTTTTT
>NA|TRBJ1-1|TRBV6-5|NA
CASTNRDMVGTEAFF
TGTGCCAGCACTAACCGGGACATGGTAGGCACTGAAGCTTTCTTT
>NA|TRBJ2-1|TRBV5-4|TRBD2
CASSPGTSGQYLSYNEQFF
TGTGCCAGCAGCCCCGGGACTAGCGGCCAATATCTCTCCTACAATGAGCAGTTCTTC
>NA|TRBJ2-3|TRBV6-8|NA
CARTPGPAATDTQYF
TGTGCCAGGACGCCTGGTCCAGCGGCCACAGATACGCAGTATTTT
>NA|TRBJ2-1|TRBV7-9|NA
CASSFPRVGDEQFF
TGTGCCAGCAGCTTCCCCAGGGTGGGCGATGAGCAGTTCTTC
>NA|TRBJ2-5|TRBV5-1|NA
CASSYRQVRLAETQYF
TGCGCCAGCAGCTACCGACAGGTTCGTCTGGCGGAGACCCAGTACTTC
>NA|TRBJ2-7|TRBV27|TRBD2
CASSTGAGGLNEQYF
TGTGCCAGCAGCACCGGAGCGGGAGGGTTGAACGAGCAGTACTTC
>NA|TRBJ1-4|TRBV4-3|TRBD1
CASSQEWQGVGEKLFF
TGCGCCAGCAGCCAAGAATGGCAGGGGGTGGGTGAAAAACTGTTTTTT